Reported below is one T cell receptor (beta chain). Many counts were recorded for this clone. There is no known antigen for this receptor. No qualities accompany the bases; no much larger clone lies one base away. Genomic DNA was the input for TRB sequencing, which was run either with the immunoSEQ assay at survey resolution or with the hsTCRB kit. In the original analysis: The immunoSEQ software handled the initial read processing, while the LymphoSeq R package was used for the repertoire analyses. For each TRB dataset, clonality was calculated as 1 minus normalized Shannon entropy, and the Gini coefficient was computed as well. Phenotypes of unsorted samples were inferred by mapping TRB sequences from sorted subsets of the recipient or donor onto the same recipient's unsorted samples. TCRdb stores this immuneACCESS table with in-frame sequences only. Part of the clones is absent; in the studies checked, under half of the shortfall reflects unresolved V genes, and no reason is known for the rest. V, J and clone size are those of that table, while D and trimming were read from the DNA. In this sample, 41,000 or so clones appear, none counted once only. The ten largest clones represent around 5.9% of the sample.

Related bone marrow donors provided peripheral blood samples on the day of marrow donation. Peripheral blood and bone marrow mononuclear cells were isolated by Ficoll-Hypaque density centrifugation and cryopreserved. This record belongs to a study of T cells after posttransplantation cyclophosphamide (dated by TCRdb to about 2016). Turning to the overall study: The study tracked T cell repertoire reconstitution by TRB sequencing after myeloablative bone marrow transplantation using posttransplantation cyclophosphamide as GVHD prophylaxis. TRB sequencing was performed on blood from all 35 or so PTCy patients with 1-year posttransplant specimens. Because TRA and TRB clonality correlated tightly in 8 to 10 samples, the subsequent TCR analyses were limited to TRB only. Public TRB sequences were compared against a database of over 3,500 sequences linked to responses to pathogens, tumor antigens, self-antigens and alloantigens. In 3 patients, TRB sequencing was also performed on up to 3 more blood samples taken 2 to 5.2 years after transplant, and in several patients, pretransplant blood was also TRB-sequenced. Samples from roughly 35 PTCy-treated patients, along with samples from about 16 of their related bone marrow donors, underwent antigen receptor sequencing. Broader findings and caveats from the paper: Across the 45 to 55 patients, TRB clonality was highly associated with recipient CMV seropositivity and CMV reactivation, and diversity with PTCy was similar to that in the CNI/methotrexate controls. At 1-2 months, donor-recipient similarity was low but rose over the first year, and the later blood repertoires were often dominated by donor CD8+ memory clones. The TRB repertoires of T cells infiltrating skin or GI tract showed only limited overlap with the TRB repertoires of T cells in blood.

Counted from cysteine to phenylalanine, this CDR3 has 15 amino acids. The sequence is cut down to CDR3 DNA, 45 bases in frame from base 1. Reading the germline V gene (reference sequence) gives CDR1 LNHDA and CDR2 SQIVND. The junction shows trimming of 5 bases on V and 4 bases on J, and the gene matches do not reach 7 bases of it. Rearrangement joined TRBV19 to TRBJ1-1, with 10 junctional bases fitting TRBD1. The sequence was collected from a man aged 30-40 years in good health and a related stem cell transplant donor. Sequenced: PBMCs. This receptor carries the CDR3 CASSVLGTGATEAFF. The DNA sequence follows: TGTGCCAGTAGTGTACTCGGGACAGGGGCCACTGAAGCTTTCTTT.